This T cell receptor beta chain derives from a study of early T cells in non-severe SARS-CoV-2 infection. Broader study findings: The study's VDJdb matching favored anti-spike CD8 responses and missed private and CD4 specificities.

On this clonotype itself: The antigen remains unidentified.

Attached unique molecular identifiers marked individual cDNA molecules. TCRdb passed the 5' RACE reads through MiXCR, listing each CDR3 protein once. The table shows more than 75,000 distinct CDR3 sequences, with roughly an eighth occurring only once. Input material: whole blood. The sequence derives from an adult who was a healthcare worker with PCR-confirmed SARS-CoV-2 infection or an uninfected control (not recorded which).

The CDR3 DNA is TGCAGTGCTAGTCGGACAGCAAACACTGAAGCTTTCTTT. It codes for CSASRTANTEAFF. The chain carries TRBV20-1 and TRBJ1-1; D might be TRBD1 (6 bases). Trimming cost V 3 bases and J 2 bases, with 10 bases left between them. Per germline, CDR1 DFQATT and CDR2 SNEGSKA (reference sequence). The CDR3 covers 13 residues.